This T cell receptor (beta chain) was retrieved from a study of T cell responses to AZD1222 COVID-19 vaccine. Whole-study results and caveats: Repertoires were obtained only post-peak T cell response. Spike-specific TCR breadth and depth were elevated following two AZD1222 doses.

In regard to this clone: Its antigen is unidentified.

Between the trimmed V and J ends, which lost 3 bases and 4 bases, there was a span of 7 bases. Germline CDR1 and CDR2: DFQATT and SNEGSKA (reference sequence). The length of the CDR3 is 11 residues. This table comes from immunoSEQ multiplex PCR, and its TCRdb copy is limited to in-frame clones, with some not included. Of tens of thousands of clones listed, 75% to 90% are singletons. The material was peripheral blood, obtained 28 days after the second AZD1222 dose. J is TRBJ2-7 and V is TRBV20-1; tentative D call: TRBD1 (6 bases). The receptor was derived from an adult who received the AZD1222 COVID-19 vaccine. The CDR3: CSASRGYEQYF. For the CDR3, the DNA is TGCAGTGCTAGTAGGGGGTACGAGCAGTACTTC.